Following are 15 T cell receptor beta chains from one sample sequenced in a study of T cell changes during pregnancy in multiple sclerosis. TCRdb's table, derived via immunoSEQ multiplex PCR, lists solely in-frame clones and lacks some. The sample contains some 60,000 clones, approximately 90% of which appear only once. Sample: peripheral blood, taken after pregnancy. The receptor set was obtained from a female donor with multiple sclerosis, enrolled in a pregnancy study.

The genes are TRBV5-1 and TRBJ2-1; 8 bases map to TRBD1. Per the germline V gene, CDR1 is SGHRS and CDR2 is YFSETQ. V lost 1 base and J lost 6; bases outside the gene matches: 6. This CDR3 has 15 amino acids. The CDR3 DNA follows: TGCGCCAGCAGCTTGACGGACAGGGTAGGCAATGAGCAGTTCTTC. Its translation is CASSLTDRVGNEQFF.

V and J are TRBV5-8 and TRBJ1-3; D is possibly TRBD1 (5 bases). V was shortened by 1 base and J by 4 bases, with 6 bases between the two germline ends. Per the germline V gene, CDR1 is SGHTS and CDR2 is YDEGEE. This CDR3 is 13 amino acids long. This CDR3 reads CASSLNRGNTIYF. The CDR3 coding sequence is TGTGCCAGCAGCTTGAACAGGGGAAACACCATATATTTT.

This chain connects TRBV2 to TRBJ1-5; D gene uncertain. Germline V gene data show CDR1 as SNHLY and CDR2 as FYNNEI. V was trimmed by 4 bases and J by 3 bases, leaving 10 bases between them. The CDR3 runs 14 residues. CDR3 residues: CASSGEIDNQPQHF. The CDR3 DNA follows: TGTGCCAGCAGTGGGGAGATAGACAATCAGCCCCAGCATTTT.

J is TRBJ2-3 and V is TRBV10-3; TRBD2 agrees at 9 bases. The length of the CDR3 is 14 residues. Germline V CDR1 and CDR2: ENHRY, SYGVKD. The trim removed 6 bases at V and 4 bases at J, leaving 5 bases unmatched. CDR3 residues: CAIRAGGSPDTQYF. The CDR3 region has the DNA TGTGCCATCAGGGCGGGGGGGAGTCCAGATACGCAGTATTTT.

CDR3 DNA sequence: TGTGCCAGCAGCTTAGTCAGGGGTTCTAACTATGGCTACACCTTC. This sequence encodes CASSLVRGSNYGYTF. The chain joins TRBV7-9 to TRBJ1-2; D may be TRBD1 (6 bases). Trimming pared 1 base from V and 0 bases from J, leaving 9 bases between. This CDR3 contains 15 residues. CDR1 and CDR2 (germline): SEHNR, FQNEAQ (reference sequence).

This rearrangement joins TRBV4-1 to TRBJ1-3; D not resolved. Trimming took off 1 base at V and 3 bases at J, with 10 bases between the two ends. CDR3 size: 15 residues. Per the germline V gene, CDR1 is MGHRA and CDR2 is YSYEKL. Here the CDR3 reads CASSQVWQFGNTIYF. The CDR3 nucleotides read TGCGCCAGCAGCCAAGTTTGGCAGTTTGGAAACACCATATATTTT.

The CDR3 bases are TGTGCCAGCAGCTTATCCGGGACTAGCCCCTACAATGAGCAGTTCTTC. The encoded protein is CASSLSGTSPYNEQFF. The V call is TRBV5-4, the J call TRBJ2-1; TRBD2 matches at 9 bases. Germline-derived CDR1 and CDR2 are SGHNT and YYREEE (reference sequence). This CDR3 has 16 residues. J was trimmed by 2 bases and V by 2 bases; bases with no gene match: 5.

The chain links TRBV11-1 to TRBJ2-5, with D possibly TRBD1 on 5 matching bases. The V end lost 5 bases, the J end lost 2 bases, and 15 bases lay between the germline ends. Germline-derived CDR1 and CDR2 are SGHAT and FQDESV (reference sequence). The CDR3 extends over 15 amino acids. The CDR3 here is CASSLQGRPQETQYF. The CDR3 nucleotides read TGTGCCAGCAGCCTGCAGGGAAGGCCTCAAGAGACCCAGTACTTC.

The CDR3, as DNA: TGTGCCAGCAGTTTATTTGGGACAGGGGACCGCAATCAGCCCCAGCATTTT. Amino acid sequence: CASSLFGTGDRNQPQHF. J is TRBJ1-5 and V is TRBV28; 10 nucleotides agree with TRBD1. The CDR3 has 17 residues. The V gene end was trimmed by 1 base and the J gene end by 2 bases; junction bases not matched to a gene: 5. CDR1 and CDR2 (germline): MDHEN, SYDVKM.

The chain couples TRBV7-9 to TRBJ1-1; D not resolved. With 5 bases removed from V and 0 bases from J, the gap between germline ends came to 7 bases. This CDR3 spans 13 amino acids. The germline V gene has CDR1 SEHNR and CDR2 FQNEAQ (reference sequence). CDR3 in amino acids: CASSGQLNTEAFF. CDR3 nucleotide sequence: TGTGCCAGCAGCGGCCAACTGAACACTGAAGCTTTCTTT.

The CDR3 loop is CASSLGLAGGPGEQFF. The CDR3 DNA follows: TGCGCCAGCAGCCTTGGACTAGCGGGGGGGCCCGGTGAGCAGTTCTTC. V is TRBV5-1 and J is TRBJ2-1, with 15 bases identical to TRBD2. There are 16 residues in the CDR3. Trimming took 4 bases from V and 9 from J; bases not matched to a gene: 8. Germline CDR1 and CDR2: SGHRS and YFSETQ. Variable domain in full (rest from reference TRBV5-1 and TRBJ2-1): KAGVTQTPRYLIKTRGQQVTLSCSPISGHRSVSWYQQTPGQGLQFLFEYFSETQRNKGNFPGRFSGRQFSNSRSEMNVSTLELGDSALYLCASSLGLAGGPGEQFFGPGTRLTVL.

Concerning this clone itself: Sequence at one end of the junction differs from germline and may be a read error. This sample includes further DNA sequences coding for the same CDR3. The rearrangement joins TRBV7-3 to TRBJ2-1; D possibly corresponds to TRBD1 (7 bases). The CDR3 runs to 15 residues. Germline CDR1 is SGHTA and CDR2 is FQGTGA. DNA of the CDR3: TGTGCCAGCAGCCTAACGGGGGACAGTTACAATGAGCAGTTCTTC. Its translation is CASSLTGDSYNEQFF.

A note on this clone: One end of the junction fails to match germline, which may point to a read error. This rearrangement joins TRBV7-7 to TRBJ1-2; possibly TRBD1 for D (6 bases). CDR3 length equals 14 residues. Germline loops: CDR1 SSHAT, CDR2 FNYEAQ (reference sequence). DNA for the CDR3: TGTGCTAGCAGCCCGATCGACAGGAACTATGGCTACACCTTC. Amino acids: CASSPIDRNYGYTF.

CDR3 residues: CASSFWDRGLNGAFF. The CDR3 nucleotides are TGTGCCAGCAGCTTCTGGGACAGGGGGTTAAATGGAGCTTTCTTT. The chain links TRBV7-9 to TRBJ1-1; TRBD1 matches 11 bases. The CDR3 has 15 amino acids. Germline assignment: CDR1 SEHNR and CDR2 FQNEAQ (reference sequence). J was trimmed by 10 bases and V by 3 bases; bases with no gene match: 10.

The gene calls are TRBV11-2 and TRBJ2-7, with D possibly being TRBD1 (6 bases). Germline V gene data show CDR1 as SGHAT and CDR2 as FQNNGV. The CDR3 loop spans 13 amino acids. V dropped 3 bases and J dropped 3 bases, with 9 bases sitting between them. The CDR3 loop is CASSFGGSYEQYF. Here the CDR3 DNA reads TGTGCCAGCAGCTTTGGGGGCAGCTACGAGCAGTACTTC.